These 11 T cell receptor beta chains came from one sample sequenced in a study of blood T cell repertoires in COVID-19. Sequenced by immunoSEQ multiplex PCR; TCRdb stores in-frame clones only, minus some. The repertoire consists of 150,000 to 200,000 clones, with 88% occurring once and the leading ten covering 9%. Source material: PBMCs or T cells enriched from blood (not recorded which). All receptors come from a woman in her late teens or twenties who had recovered from COVID-19.

The DNA for the CDR3 is TGTGCCAGCAGCTTGGACAGATATACCTACGAGCAGTACTTC. It yields the protein CASSLDRYTYEQYF. V is TRBV5-4 and J is TRBJ2-7; D uncertain. This CDR3 spans 14 amino acids. V gave up 0 bases and J gave up 2 bases, with 9 bases separating them. The germline CDR1 and CDR2 sequences are SGHNT and YYREEE (reference sequence).

The rearrangement links TRBV27 to TRBJ2-5, with D possibly matching TRBD2 (5 bases). Trimming left V 6 bases short and J 5 bases short, with 22 bases between. There are 16 residues in the CDR3. The germline V gene encodes CDR1 MNHEY and CDR2 SMNVEV (reference sequence). The CDR3 DNA is TGTGCCAGCAGACCTCTGGCTAGCTTTCCCAGGGAGACCCAGTACTTC. Protein sequence: CASRPLASFPRETQYF.

The chain uses TRBV5-5 and TRBJ2-4, with 9 bases that match TRBD1. J was trimmed by 4 bases and V by 4 bases; bases with no gene match: 6. CDR1 and CDR2 from the germline V gene are SGHKS and YYEKEE (reference sequence). The CDR3 runs 15 residues. CDR3 amino acids: CASSPPTGGKNIQYF. CDR3 bases: TGTGCCAGCAGCCCACCGACAGGGGGAAAAAACATTCAGTACTTC.

CDR3 region: CASSPRTSGGNEQFF. CDR3 coding DNA: TGTGCCAGCAGCCCGAGGACTAGCGGGGGTAATGAGCAGTTCTTC. This chain connects TRBV11-2 to TRBJ2-1; TRBD2 agrees at 13 bases. Germline V gene lookup returns CDR1 SGHAT and CDR2 FQNNGV. The CDR3 extends over 15 amino acids. V lost 5 bases, J lost 7 bases, and 5 bases stayed unmatched. Looking up the rest from reference TRBV11-2 and TRBJ2-1 gives the full variable domain: EAGVAQSPRYKIIEKRQSVAFWCNPISGHATLYWYQQILGQGPKLLIQFQNNGVVDDSQLPKDRFSAERLKGVDSTLKIQPAKLEDSAVYLCASSPRTSGGNEQFFGPGTRLTVL.

J is TRBJ1-1 and V is TRBV27; TRBD1 agrees at 7 bases. The CDR3 runs 15 residues. Germline trimming cut 5 bases from V and 1 base from J; bases unmatched to any gene: 7. The germline gives CDR1 MNHEY, CDR2 SMNVEV (reference sequence). CDR3 sequence: CASSKQQGRNTEAFF. In DNA, the CDR3 is TGTGCCAGCAGTAAACAACAGGGGAGGAACACTGAAGCTTTCTTT.

This chain joins TRBV3-1 (or the pseudogene TRBV3-2) and TRBJ2-7, with a possible D match to TRBD1 (5 bases). The CDR3 consists of 19 residues. Per germline, CDR1 LGHDT and CDR2 YNNKEL (reference sequence). V shed 0 bases and J shed 2 bases, with 23 bases lying between them. The CDR3 region has the DNA TGTGCCAGCAGCCAAGAGAAGGGGATCTTACGATTACCTCCCTACGAGCAGTACTTC. Residues: CASSQEKGILRLPPYEQYF.

This sequence joins TRBV6-5 and TRBJ1-1, with 7 bases that match TRBD1. The CDR3 runs to 14 residues. Germline loops: CDR1 MNHEY, CDR2 SVGAGI. The V and J ends lost 6 bases and 5 bases, in that order; junction bases with no gene match: 9. The CDR3 protein is CASSSGQPGTEAFF. CDR3 in DNA: TGTGCCAGCAGCTCGGGACAGCCGGGGACTGAAGCTTTCTTT.

The chain joins TRBV28 to TRBJ2-5, with TRBD2 matching 14 bases. CDR1 is MDHEN, CDR2 SYDVKM, per germline. V trimming: 3 bases; J trimming: 5 bases; junction bases outside the gene matches: 5. The CDR3 covers 16 residues. The CDR3 loop reads CASSFGTSGSGETQYF. The CDR3 coding sequence is TGTGCCAGCAGTTTTGGGACTAGCGGGAGTGGGGAGACCCAGTACTTC.

The chain recombines TRBV5-1 with TRBJ1-1; D unresolved. Trimming cost V 3 bases and J 5 bases, with 11 bases left between them. CDR1 SGHRS and CDR2 YFSETQ come from the germline V gene. The CDR3 has 13 amino acids. CDR3 bases: TGCGCCAGCAGCTCGGTGCCGGGGACTGAAGCTTTCTTT. It translates to CASSSVPGTEAFF.

The CDR3 bases are TGCGCCAGCAGCCAGAGTCAGGGATGGGGCACTGAAGCTTTCTTT. It encodes CASSQSQGWGTEAFF. The chain recombines TRBV4-3 with TRBJ1-1, with D possibly being TRBD1 (5 bases). V lost 3 bases, J lost 4 bases, and 15 bases lay in between. Germline V gene lookup returns CDR1 LGHNA and CDR2 YSLEER. CDR3 length equals 15 residues.

This chain uses TRBV6-5 with TRBJ1-4, with a possible D match to TRBD1 (5 bases). This CDR3 has 13 amino acids. Trimming took off 8 bases at V and 10 bases at J, with 17 bases between the two ends. Germline CDR1 reads MNHEY; CDR2 reads SVGAGI. The CDR3 spells CASRRGNEGKLFF. CDR3 nucleotides: TGTGCCAGCCGCCGGGGGAATGAGGGAAAACTGTTTTTT.